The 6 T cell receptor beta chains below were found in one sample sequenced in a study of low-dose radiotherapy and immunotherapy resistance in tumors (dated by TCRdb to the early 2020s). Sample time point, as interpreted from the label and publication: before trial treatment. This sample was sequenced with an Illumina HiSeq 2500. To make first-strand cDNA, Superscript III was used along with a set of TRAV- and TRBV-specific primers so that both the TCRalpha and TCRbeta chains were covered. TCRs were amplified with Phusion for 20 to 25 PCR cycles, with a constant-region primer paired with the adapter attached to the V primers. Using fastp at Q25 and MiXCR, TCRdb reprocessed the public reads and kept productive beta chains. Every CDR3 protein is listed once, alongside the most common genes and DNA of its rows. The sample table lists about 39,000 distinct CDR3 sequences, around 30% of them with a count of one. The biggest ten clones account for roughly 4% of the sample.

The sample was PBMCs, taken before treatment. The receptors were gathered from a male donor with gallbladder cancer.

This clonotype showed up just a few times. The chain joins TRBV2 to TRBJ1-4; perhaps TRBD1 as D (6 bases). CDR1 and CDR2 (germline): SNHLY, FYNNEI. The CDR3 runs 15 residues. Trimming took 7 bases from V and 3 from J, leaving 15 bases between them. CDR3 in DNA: TGTGCCAGCATCTCCCCGGACAGACCTAATGAAAAACTGTTTTTT. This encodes CASISPDRPNEKLFF. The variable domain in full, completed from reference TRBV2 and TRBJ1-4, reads EPEVTQTPSHQVTQMGQEVILRCVPISNHLYFYWYRQILGQKVEFLVSFYNNEISEKSEIFDDQFSVERPDGSNFTLKIRSTKLEDSAMYFCASISPDRPNEKLFFGSGTQLSVL.

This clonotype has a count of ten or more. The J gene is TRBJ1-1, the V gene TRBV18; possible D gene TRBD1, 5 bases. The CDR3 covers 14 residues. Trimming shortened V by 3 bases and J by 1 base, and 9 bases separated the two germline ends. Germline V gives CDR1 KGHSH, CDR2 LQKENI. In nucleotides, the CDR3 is TGTGCCAGCTCACCGGACACACAGAACACTGAAGCTTTCTTT. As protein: CASSPDTQNTEAFF.

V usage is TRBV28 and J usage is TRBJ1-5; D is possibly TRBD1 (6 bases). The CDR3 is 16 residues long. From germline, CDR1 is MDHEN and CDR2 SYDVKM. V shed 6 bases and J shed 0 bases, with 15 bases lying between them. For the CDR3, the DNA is TGTGCCAGCAGCACAGGGAACTTATATAGCAATCAGCCCCAGCATTTT. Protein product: CASSTGNLYSNQPQHF.

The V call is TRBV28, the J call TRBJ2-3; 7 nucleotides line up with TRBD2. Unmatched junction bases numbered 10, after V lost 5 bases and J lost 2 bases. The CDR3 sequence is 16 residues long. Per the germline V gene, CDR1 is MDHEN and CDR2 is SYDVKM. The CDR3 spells CASSGKAGFDTDTQYF. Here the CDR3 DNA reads TGTGCCAGCAGTGGGAAAGCGGGGTTTGACACAGATACGCAGTATTTT.

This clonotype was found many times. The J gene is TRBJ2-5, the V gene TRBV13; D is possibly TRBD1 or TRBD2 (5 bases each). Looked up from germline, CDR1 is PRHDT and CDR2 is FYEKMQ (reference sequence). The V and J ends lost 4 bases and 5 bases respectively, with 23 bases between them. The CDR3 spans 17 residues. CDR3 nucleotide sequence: TGTGCCAGCAGCTCCCAGGCCGGGACCGAGGGCCAGGAGACCCAGTACTTC. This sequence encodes CASSSQAGTEGQETQYF. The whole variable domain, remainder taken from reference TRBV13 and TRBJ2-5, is AAGVIQSPRHLIKEKRETATLKCYPIPRHDTVYWYQQGPGQDPQFLISFYEKMQSDKGSIPDRFSAQQFSDYHSELNMSSLELGDSALYFCASSSQAGTEGQETQYFGPGTRLLVL.

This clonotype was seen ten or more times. This CDR3 reads CASSQPGVLRRQYF. CDR3 DNA sequence: TGTGCCAGCAGCCAACCCGGGGTCTTAAGGAGGCAGTATTTT. The rearrangement uses TRBV14 and TRBJ2-3; D is perhaps TRBD2 (5 bases). This CDR3 contains 14 residues. Germline CDR1 reads SGHDN; CDR2 reads FVKESK. V dropped 2 bases and J dropped 11 bases, with 17 bases sitting between them.